What follows are 4 T cell receptor beta chains derived from one specimen sequenced in a study of blood T cell repertoires in COVID-19. Here immunoSEQ multiplex PCR was the method, and the copy in TCRdb shows in-frame clones only, minus some. Of about 120,000 clones in the sample, nearly 90% were seen once. Sequenced material: peripheral blood. These receptors were collected from a woman aged 60 to 75 with COVID-19, enrolled during active disease.

The rearrangement uses TRBV3-1 (or the pseudogene TRBV3-2) and TRBJ2-3; 10 nucleotides line up with TRBD2. The CDR3 spans 19 residues. The V gene end was trimmed by 0 bases and the J gene end by 1 base; junction bases not matched to a gene: 10. The V gene's germline CDR1 is LGHDT and CDR2 YNNKEL (reference sequence). The CDR3 bases are TGTGCCAGCAGCCAAGATAAGACTAGCGGGCCCCTCGGCACAGATACGCAGTATTTT. As protein: CASSQDKTSGPLGTDTQYF.

V usage is TRBV11-2 and J usage is TRBJ2-5; no clear D. Germline CDR1 SGHAT, CDR2 FQNNGV. This CDR3 has 15 amino acids. Deletions cut 2 bases from V and 0 bases from J, with 10 bases between. This CDR3 is CASSLSPRYQETQYF. The CDR3 bases are TGTGCCAGCAGCTTATCCCCGAGGTACCAAGAGACCCAGTACTTC. The full variable domain, completed using reference TRBV11-2 and TRBJ2-5, is EAGVAQSPRYKIIEKRQSVAFWCNPISGHATLYWYQQILGQGPKLLIQFQNNGVVDDSQLPKDRFSAERLKGVDSTLKIQPAKLEDSAVYLCASSLSPRYQETQYFGPGTRLLVL.

V is TRBV5-1 and J is TRBJ1-2; D is uncertain. The germline gives CDR1 SGHRS, CDR2 YFSETQ. CDR3 size: 15 residues. V dropped 0 bases and J dropped 5 bases, with 14 bases sitting between them. The CDR3 here is CASSLAPGSEYGYTF. The CDR3, as DNA: TGCGCCAGCAGCTTGGCCCCGGGGTCGGAATATGGCTACACCTTC.

The J gene is TRBJ2-1, the V gene TRBV6-5, with D maybe TRBD2 (5 bases). The CDR3 has 15 residues. Germline V gene sequence: CDR1 MNHEY, CDR2 SVGAGI. Trimming removed 2 bases from V and 5 bases from J, with 13 bases in between. CDR3 protein: CASSYHGRRDNEQFF. In DNA form, the CDR3 reads TGTGCCAGCAGTTACCACGGTCGGCGGGACAATGAGCAGTTCTTC.